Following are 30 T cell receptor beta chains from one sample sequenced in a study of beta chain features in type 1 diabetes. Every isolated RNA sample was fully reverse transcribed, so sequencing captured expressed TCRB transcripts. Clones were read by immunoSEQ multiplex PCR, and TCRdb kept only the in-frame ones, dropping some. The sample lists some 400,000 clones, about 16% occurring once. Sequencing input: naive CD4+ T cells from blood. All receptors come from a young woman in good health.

The CDR3 reads CASSFSGQGAEAFF. CDR3 sequence (DNA): TGTGCCAGCAGTTTCTCCGGACAGGGGGCTGAAGCTTTCTTT. The rearrangement joins TRBV6-6 to TRBJ1-1; the match to TRBD1 covers 10 bases. From germline, CDR1 is MNHNY and CDR2 SVGAGI (reference sequence). The V gene end was trimmed by 4 bases and the J gene end by 6 bases; junction bases not matched to a gene: 5. The CDR3 runs to 14 residues.

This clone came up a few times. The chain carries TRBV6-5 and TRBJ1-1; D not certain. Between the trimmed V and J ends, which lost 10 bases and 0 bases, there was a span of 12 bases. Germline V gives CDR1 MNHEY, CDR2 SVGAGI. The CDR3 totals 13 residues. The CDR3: CATRRGVNTEAFF. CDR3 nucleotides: TGTGCCACCCGCCGGGGAGTGAACACTGAAGCTTTCTTT.

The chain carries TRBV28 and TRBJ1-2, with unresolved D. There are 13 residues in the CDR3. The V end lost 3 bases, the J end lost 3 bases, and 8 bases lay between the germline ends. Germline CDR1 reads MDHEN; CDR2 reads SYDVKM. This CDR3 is CASSFWLYYGYTF. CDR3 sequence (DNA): TGTGCCAGCAGTTTCTGGCTGTACTATGGCTACACCTTC.

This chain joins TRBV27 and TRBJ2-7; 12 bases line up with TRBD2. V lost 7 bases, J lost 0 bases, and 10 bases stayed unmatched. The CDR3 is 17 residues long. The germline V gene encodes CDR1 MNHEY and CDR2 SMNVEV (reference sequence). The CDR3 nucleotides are TGTGCCAGCACCTATTCCCCGACTAGCGGGAGCTCCTACGAGCAGTACTTC. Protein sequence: CASTYSPTSGSSYEQYF.

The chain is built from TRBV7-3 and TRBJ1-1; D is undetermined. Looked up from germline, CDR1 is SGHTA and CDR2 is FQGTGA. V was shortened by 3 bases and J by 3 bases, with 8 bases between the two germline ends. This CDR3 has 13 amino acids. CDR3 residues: CASSFGQDTEAFF. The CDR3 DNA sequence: TGTGCCAGCAGCTTCGGCCAGGACACTGAAGCTTTCTTT.

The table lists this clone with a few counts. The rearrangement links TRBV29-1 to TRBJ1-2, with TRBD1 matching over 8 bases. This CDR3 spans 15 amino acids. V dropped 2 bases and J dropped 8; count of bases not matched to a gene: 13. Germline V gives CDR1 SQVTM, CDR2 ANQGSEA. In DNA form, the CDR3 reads TGCAGCGTTGAAAGAATTTACAGGGGGTTTATGGGCTACACCTTC. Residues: CSVERIYRGFMGYTF.

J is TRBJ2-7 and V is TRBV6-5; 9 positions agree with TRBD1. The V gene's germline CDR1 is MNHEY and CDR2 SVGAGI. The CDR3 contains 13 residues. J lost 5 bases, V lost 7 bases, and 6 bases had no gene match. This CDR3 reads CASKGTGSNEQYF. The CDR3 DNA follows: TGTGCCAGCAAGGGGACAGGGAGCAACGAGCAGTACTTC.

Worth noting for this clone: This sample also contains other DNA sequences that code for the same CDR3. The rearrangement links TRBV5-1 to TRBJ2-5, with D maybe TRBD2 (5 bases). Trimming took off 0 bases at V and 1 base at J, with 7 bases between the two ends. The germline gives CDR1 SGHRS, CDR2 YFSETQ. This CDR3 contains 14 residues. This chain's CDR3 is CASSLAGIQETQYF. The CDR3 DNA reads TGCGCCAGCAGCTTGGCGGGAATCCAAGAGACCCAGTACTTC.

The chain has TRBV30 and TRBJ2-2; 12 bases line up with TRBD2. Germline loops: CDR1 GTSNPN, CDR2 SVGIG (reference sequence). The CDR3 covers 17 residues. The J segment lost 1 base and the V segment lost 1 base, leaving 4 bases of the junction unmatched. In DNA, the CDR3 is TGTGCCTGGAGTGCGGCGGGACTAGCGGGGAACACCGGGGAGCTGTTTTTT. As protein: CAWSAAGLAGNTGELFF.

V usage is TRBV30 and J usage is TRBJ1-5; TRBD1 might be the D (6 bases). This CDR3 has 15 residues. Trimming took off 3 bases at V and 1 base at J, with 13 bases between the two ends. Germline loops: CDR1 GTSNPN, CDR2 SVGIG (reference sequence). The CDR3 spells CAWSVRGASNQPQHF. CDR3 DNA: TGTGCCTGGAGCGTCCGGGGGGCAAGCAATCAGCCCCAGCATTTT.

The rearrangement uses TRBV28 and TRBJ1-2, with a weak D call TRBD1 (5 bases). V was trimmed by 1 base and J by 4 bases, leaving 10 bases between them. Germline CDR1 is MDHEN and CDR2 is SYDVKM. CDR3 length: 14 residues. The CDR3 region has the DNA TGTGCCAGCAGTTTATATCGACAGAGCTATGGCTACACCTTC. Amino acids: CASSLYRQSYGYTF.

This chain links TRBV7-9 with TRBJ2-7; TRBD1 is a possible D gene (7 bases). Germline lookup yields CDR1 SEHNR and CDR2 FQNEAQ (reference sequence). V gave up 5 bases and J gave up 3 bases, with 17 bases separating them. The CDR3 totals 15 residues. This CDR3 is CASSPRRDRNYEQYF. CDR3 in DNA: TGTGCCAGCAGCCCCCGGAGGGACAGAAACTACGAGCAGTACTTC.

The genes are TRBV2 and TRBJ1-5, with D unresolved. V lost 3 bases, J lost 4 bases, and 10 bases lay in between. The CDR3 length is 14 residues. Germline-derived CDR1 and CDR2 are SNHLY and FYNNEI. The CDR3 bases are TGTGCCAGCAGTGAGCAGCGCGGGAATCAGCCCCAGCATTTT. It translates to CASSEQRGNQPQHF.

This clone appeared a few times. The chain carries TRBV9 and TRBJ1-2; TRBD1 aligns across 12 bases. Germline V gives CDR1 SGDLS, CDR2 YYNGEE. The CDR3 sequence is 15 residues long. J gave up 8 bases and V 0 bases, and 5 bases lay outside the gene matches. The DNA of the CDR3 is TGTGCCAGCAGCGTAGAGGGACAGGGGGCGCAAGGCTACACCTTC. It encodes CASSVEGQGAQGYTF.

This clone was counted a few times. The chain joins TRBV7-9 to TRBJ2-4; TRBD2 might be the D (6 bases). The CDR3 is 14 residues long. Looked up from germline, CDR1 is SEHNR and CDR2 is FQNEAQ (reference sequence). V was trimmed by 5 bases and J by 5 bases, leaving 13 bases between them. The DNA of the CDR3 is TGTGCCAGCAGCGCCACAAGGAGGGAAAACATTCAGTACTTC. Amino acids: CASSATRRENIQYF.

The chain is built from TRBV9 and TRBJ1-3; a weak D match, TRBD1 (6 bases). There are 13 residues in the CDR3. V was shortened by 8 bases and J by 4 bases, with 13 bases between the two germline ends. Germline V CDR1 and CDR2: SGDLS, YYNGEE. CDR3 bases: TGTGCCAGAACAGGGCAAGGGGGAAACACCATATATTTT. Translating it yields CARTGQGGNTIYF.

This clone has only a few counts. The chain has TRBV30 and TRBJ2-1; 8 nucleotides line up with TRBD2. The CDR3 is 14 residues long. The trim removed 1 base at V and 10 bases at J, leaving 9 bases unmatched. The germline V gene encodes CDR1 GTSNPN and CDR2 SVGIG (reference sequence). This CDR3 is CAWSGGLAGLEQFF. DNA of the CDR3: TGTGCCTGGAGTGGGGGGCTAGCGGGCCTCGAGCAGTTCTTC.

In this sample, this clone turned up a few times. The CDR3 loop is CASSGMGQGTYEQYF. The CDR3 DNA sequence: TGTGCCAGCAGTGGAATGGGACAGGGCACCTACGAGCAGTACTTC. The rearrangement links TRBV25-1 to TRBJ2-7; 9 bases agree with TRBD1. The CDR3 consists of 15 residues. Trimming took 4 bases from V and 2 from J; bases not matched to a gene: 6. The germline V gene encodes CDR1 MGHDK and CDR2 SYGVNS.

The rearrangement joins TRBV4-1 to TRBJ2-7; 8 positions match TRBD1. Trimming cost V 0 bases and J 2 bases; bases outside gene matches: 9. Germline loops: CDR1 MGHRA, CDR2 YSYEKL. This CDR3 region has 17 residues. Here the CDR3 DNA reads TGCGCCAGCAGCCAAGATGTAAGAACGGACAGGGCCTACGAGCAGTACTTC. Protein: CASSQDVRTDRAYEQYF.

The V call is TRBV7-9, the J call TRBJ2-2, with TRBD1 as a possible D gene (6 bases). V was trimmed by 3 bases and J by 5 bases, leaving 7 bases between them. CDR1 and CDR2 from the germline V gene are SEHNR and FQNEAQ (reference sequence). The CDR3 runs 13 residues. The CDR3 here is CASSFTGTGELFF. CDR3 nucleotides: TGTGCCAGCAGCTTTACAGGGACCGGGGAGCTGTTTTTT.

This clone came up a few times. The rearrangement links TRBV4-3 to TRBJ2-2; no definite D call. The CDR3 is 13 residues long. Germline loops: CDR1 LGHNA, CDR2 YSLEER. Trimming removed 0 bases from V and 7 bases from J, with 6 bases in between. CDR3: CASSQDRNGELFF. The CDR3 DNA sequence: TGCGCCAGCAGCCAAGATAGAAACGGGGAGCTGTTTTTT.

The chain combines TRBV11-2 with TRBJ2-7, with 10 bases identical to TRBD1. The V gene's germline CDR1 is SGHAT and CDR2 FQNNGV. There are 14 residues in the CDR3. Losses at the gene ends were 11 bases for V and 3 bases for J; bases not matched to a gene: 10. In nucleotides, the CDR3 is TGTGCCGGAGGAAAGGACAGGGGGGGCTACGAGCAGTACTTC. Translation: CAGGKDRGGYEQYF.

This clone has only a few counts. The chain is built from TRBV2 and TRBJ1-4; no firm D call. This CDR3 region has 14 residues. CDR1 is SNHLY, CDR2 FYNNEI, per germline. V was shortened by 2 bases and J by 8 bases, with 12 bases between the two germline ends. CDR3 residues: CASSEYGVREKLFF. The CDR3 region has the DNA TGTGCCAGCAGTGAATACGGGGTGAGGGAAAAACTGTTTTTT.

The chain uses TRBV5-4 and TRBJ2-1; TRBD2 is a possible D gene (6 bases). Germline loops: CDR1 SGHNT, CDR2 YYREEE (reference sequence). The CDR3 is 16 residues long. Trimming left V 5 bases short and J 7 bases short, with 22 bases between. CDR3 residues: CASRSPRGGNENEQFF. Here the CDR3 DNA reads TGTGCCAGCAGGTCTCCGAGGGGCGGGAATGAAAATGAGCAGTTCTTC.

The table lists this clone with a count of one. The CDR3 nucleotides are TGTGCCATCAGTGAGTCGAGCGCCCGGGGCAATGAGCAGTTCTTC. Protein: CAISESSARGNEQFF. This chain connects TRBV10-3 to TRBJ2-1; a possible D gene is TRBD2 (5 bases). Trimming shortened V by 0 bases and J by 6 bases, and 12 bases separated the two germline ends. CDR1 and CDR2 (germline): ENHRY, SYGVKD. The CDR3 is 15 amino acids.

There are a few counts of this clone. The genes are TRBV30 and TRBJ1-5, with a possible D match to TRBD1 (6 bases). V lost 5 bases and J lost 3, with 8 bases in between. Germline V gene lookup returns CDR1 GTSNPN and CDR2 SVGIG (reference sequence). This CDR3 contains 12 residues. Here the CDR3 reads CAWGQFNQPQHF. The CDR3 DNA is TGTGCCTGGGGACAGTTCAATCAGCCCCAGCATTTT.

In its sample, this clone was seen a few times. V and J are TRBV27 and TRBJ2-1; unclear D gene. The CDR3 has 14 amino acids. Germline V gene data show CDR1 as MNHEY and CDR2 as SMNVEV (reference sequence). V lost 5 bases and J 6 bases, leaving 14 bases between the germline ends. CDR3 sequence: CASSLLRWSNEQFF. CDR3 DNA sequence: TGTGCCAGCAGTCTACTTAGGTGGAGCAATGAGCAGTTCTTC.

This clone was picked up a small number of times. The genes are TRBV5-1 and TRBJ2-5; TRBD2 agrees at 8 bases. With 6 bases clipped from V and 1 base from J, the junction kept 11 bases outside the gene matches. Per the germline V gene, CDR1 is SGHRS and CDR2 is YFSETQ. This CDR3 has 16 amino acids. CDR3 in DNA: TGCGCCAGCACCGGTCAACGAGCGGGAGCCCAAGAGACCCAGTACTTC. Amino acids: CASTGQRAGAQETQYF.

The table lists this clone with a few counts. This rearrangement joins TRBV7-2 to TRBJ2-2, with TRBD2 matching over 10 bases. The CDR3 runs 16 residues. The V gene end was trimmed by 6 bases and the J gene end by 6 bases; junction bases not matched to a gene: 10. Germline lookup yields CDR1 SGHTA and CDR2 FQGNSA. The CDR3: CASRRQAGGPPGELFF. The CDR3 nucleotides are TGTGCCAGCAGACGACAAGCGGGAGGGCCTCCCGGGGAGCTGTTTTTT.

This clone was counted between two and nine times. This chain's CDR3 is CASSDRGRFNEQYF. DNA of the CDR3: TGTGCCAGCAGTGATCGGGGGAGGTTCAACGAGCAGTACTTC. V gene TRBV6-1 combines with J gene TRBJ2-7; a possible D gene is TRBD2 (6 bases). The CDR3 contains 14 residues. The germline V gene encodes CDR1 MNHNS and CDR2 SASEGT. Trimming shortened V by 3 bases and J by 5 bases, and 14 bases separated the two germline ends.